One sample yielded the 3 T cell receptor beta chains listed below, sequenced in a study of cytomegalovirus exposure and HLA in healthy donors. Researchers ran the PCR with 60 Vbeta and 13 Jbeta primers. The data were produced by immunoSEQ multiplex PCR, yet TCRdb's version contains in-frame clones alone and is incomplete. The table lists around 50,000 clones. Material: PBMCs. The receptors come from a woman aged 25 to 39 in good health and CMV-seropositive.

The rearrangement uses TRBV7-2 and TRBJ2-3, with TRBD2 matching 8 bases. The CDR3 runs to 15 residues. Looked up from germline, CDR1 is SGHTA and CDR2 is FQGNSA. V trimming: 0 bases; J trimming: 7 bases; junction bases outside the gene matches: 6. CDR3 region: CASSLAGGAQNTQYF. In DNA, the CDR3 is TGTGCCAGCAGCTTAGCCGGGGGGGCCCAAAATACGCAGTATTTT.

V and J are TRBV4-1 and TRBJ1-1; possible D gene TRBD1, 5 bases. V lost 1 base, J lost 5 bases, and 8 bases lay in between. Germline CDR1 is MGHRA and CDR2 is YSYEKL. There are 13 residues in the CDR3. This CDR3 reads CASSQGPGTEAFF. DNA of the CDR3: TGCGCCAGCAGCCAAGGTCCAGGGACTGAAGCTTTCTTT.

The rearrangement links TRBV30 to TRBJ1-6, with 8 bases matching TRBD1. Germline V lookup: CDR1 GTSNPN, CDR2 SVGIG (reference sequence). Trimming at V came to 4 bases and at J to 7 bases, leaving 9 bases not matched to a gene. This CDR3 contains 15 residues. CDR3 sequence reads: CAWTIPTGDNSPLHF. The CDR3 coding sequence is TGTGCCTGGACGATACCGACAGGGGACAATTCACCCCTCCACTTT.